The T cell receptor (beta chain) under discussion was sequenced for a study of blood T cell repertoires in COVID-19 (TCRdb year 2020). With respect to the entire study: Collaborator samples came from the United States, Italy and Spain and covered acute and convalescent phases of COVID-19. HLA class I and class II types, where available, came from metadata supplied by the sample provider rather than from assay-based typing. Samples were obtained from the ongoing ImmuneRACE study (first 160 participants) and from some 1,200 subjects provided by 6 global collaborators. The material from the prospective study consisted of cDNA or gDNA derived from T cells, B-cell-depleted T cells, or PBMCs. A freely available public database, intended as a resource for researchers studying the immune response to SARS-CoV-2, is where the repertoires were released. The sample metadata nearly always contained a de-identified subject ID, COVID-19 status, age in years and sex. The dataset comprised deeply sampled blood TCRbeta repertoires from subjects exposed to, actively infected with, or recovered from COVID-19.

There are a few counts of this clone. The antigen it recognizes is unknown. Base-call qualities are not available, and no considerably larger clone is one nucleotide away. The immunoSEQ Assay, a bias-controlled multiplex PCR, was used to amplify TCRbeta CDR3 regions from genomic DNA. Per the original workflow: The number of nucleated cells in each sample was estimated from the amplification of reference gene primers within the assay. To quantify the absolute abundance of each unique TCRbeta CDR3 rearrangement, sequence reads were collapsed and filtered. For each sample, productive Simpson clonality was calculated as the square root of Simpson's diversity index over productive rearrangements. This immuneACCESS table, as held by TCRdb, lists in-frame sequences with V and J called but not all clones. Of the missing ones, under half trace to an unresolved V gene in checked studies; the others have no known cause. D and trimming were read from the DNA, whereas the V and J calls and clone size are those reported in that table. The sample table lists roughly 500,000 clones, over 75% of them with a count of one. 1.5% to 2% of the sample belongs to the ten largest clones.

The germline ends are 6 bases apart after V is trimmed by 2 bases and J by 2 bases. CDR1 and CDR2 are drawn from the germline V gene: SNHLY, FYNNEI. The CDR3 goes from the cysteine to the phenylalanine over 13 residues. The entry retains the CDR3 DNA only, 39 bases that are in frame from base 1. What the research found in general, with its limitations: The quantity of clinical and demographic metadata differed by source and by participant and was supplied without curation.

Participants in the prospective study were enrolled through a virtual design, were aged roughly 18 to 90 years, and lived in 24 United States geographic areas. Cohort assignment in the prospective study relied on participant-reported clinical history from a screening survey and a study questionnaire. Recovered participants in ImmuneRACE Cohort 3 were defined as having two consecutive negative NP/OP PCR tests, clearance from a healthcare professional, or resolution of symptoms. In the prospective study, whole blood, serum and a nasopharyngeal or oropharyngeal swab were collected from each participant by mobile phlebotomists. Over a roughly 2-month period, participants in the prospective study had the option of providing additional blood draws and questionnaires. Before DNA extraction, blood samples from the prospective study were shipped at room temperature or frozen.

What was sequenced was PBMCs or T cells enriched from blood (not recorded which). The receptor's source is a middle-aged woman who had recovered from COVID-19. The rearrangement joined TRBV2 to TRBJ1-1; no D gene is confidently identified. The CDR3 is CASSEHSNTEAFF. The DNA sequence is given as TGTGCCAGCAGTGAACACAGTAACACTGAAGCTTTCTTT.